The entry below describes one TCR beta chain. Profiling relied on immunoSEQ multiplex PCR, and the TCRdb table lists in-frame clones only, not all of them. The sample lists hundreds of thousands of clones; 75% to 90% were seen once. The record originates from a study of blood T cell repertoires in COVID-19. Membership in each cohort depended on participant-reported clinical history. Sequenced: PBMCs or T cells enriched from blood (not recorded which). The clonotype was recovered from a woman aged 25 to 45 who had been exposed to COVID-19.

DNA for the CDR3: TGTGCCCTACAATGGGGGCCCACTGAAGCTTTCTTT. Protein sequence: CALQWGPTEAFF. The chain has TRBV12-3 or TRBV12-4 and TRBJ1-1, with TRBD1 as a possible D gene (6 bases). The germline V and J ends were trimmed by 11 bases and 4 bases, with 14 bases remaining between them. The CDR3 has 12 amino acids.